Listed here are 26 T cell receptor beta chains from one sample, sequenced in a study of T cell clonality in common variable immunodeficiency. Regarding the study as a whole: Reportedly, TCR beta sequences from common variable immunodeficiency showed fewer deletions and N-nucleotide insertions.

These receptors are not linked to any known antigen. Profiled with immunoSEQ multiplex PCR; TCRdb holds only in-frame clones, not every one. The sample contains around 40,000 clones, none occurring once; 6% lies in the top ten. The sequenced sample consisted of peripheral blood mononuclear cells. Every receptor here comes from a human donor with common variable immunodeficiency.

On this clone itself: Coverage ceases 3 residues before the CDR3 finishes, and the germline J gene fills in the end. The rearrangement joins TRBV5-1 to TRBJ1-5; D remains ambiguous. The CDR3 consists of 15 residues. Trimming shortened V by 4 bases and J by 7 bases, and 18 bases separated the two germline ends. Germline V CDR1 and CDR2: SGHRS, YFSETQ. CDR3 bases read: TGCGCCAGCAGCGCCCTCGGACTGATTGGGCAGCCC. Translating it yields CASSALGLIGQP. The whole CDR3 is CASSALGLIGQPQHF.

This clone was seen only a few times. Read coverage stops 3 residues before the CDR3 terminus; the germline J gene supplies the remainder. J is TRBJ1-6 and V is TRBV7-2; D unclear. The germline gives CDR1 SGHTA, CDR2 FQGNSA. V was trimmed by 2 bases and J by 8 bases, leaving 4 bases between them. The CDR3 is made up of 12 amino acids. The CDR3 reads CASSLSDSPLHF. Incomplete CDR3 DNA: TGTGCCAGCAGCTTATCGGATTCACCC.

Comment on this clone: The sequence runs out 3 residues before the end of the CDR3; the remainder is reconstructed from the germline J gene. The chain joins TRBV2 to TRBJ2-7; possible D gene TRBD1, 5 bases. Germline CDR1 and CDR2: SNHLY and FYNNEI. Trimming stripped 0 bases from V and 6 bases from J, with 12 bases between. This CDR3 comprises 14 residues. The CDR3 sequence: CASSEAPGSGEQYF. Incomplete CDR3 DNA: TGTGCCAGCAGTGAAGCTCCAGGGTCGGGCGAG.

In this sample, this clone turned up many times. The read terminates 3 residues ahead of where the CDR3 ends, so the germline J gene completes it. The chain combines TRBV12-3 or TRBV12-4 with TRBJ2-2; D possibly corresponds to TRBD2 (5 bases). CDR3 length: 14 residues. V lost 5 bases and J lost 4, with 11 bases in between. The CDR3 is CASSPWTSTGELFF. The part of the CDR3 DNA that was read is TGTGCCAGCAGTCCCTGGACTTCCACCGGGGAG.

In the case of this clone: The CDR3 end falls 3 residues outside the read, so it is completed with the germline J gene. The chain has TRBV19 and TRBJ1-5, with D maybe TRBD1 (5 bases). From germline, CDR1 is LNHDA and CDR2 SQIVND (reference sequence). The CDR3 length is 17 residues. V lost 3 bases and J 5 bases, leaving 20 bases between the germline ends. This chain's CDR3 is CASSIIRAGFYDQPQHF. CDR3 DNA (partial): TGTGCCAGTAGTATCATCCGCGCAGGGTTCTACGATCAGCCC.

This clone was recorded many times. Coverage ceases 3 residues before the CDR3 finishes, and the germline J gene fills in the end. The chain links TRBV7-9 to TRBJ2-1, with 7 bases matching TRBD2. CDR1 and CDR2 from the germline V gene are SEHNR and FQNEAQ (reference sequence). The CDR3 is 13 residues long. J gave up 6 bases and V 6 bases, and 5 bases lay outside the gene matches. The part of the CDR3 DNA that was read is TGTGCCAGCAGGGCGGGAGACGGCAATGAG. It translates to CASRAGDGNE. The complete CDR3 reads CASRAGDGNEQFF.

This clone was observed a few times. CDR3 loop: CAGQGGTASYNEQFF. The CDR3 DNA, read in part, is TGTGCCGGCCAAGGGGGGACAGCATCCTACAATGAG. The chain has TRBV2 and TRBJ2-1, with a weak D call TRBD1 (7 bases). Read data end 3 residues before the CDR3 end; the end is taken from the germline J gene. The germline V and J ends were trimmed by 11 bases and 1 base, with 18 bases remaining between them. Germline V gene sequence: CDR1 SNHLY, CDR2 FYNNEI. The CDR3 totals 15 residues.

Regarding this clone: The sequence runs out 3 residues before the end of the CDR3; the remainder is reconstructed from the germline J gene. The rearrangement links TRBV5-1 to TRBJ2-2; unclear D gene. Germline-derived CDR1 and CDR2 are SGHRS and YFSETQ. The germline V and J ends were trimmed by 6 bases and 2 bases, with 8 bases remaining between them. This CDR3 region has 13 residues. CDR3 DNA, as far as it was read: TGCGCCAGCATACCAGAAAACACCGGGGAG. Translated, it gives CASIPENTGE. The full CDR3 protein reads CASIPENTGELFF. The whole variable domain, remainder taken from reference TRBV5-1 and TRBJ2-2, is KAGVTQTPRYLIKTRGQQVTLSCSPISGHRSVSWYQQTPGQGLQFLFEYFSETQRNKGNFPGRFSGRQFSNSRSEMNVSTLELGDSALYLCASIPENTGELFFGEGSRLTVL.

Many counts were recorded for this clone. The DNA read from the CDR3 is TGTGCCAGCTCACCCCCAGGGTCTACCACTGAA. Amino acids: CASSPPGSTTE. Given in full, the CDR3 is CASSPPGSTTEAFF. The J gene is TRBJ1-1, the V gene TRBV18, with a weak D call TRBD1 (5 bases). The read comes to an end 3 residues before the CDR3 does, leaving the germline J gene to fill in the end. Germline V gene sequence: CDR1 KGHSH, CDR2 LQKENI. CDR3 length: 14 residues. The V and J ends lost 3 bases and 4 bases respectively, with 12 bases between them.

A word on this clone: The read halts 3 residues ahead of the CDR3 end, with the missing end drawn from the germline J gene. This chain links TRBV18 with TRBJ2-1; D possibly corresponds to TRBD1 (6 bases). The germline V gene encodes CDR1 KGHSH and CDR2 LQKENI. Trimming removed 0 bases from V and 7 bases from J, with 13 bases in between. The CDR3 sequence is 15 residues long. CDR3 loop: CASSPPVRGGNEQFF. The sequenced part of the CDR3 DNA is TGTGCCAGCTCACCACCTGTCAGGGGCGGGAATGAG.

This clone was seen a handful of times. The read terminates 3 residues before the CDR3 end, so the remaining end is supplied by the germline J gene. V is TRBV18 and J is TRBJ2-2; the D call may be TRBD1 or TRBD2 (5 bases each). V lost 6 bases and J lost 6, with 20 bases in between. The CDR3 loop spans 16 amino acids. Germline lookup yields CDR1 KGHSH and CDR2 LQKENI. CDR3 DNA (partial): TGTGCCAGCTCCCTCGAGAGGGGCCCCGGACCCGGGGAG. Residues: CASSLERGPGPGE. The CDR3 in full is CASSLERGPGPGELFF.

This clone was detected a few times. The CDR3 spells CASSLEASGFYEQYF. CDR3 DNA (partial): TGTGCCAGCAGCTTGGAGGCTAGCGGGTTCTACGAG. The rearrangement uses TRBV5-5 and TRBJ2-7; 8 bases are shared with TRBD2. The read comes to an end 3 residues before the CDR3 does, leaving the germline J gene to fill in the end. The J segment lost 3 bases and the V segment lost 0 bases, leaving 5 bases of the junction unmatched. This CDR3 region has 15 residues. From germline, CDR1 is SGHKS and CDR2 YYEKEE (reference sequence).

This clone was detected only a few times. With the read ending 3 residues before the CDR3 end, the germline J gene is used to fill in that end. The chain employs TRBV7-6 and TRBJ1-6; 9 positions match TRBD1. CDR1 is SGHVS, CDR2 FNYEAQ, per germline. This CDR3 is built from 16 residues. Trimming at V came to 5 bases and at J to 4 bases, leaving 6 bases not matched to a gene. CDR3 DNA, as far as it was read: TGTGCCAGCAGCCACTCGGGACAGGGATATAATTCACCC. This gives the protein CASSHSGQGYNSP. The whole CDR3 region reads CASSHSGQGYNSPLHF. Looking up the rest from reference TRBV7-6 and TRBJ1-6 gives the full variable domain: GAGVSQSPRYKVTKRGQDVALRCDPISGHVSLYWYRQALGQGPEFLTYFNYEAQQDKSGLPNDRFSAERPEGSISTLTIQRTEQRDSAMYRCASSHSGQGYNSPLHFGNGTRLTVT.

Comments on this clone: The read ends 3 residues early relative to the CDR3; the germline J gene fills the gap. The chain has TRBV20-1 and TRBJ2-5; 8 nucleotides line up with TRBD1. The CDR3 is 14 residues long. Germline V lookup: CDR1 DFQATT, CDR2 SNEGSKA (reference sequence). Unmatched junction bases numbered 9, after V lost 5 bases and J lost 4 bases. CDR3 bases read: TGCAGTGCTCCCCGGACAGGGTCCCTAGAGACC. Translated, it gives CSAPRTGSLET. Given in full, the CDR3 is CSAPRTGSLETQYF.

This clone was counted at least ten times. The covered CDR3 bases are TGTGCCAGCAGCAGTACCGACAGGGGGCCTGAGCCC. Amino acid sequence: CASSSTDRGPEP. The CDR3 in its entirety is CASSSTDRGPEPQHF. The V gene is TRBV7-2, the J gene TRBJ1-5; 10 bases map to TRBD1. The CDR3 end is not reached by the read, which stops 3 residues before it; the germline J gene fills it in. Germline values: CDR1 SGHTA, CDR2 FQGNSA. This CDR3 has 15 amino acids. V lost 5 bases to trimming and J lost 8 bases; unmatched junction nucleotides: 9.

The sequenced part of the CDR3 DNA is TGTGCCTACGAGACAGGGAGAAATCAGCCC. Translating gives CAYETGRNQP. The whole CDR3 protein reads CAYETGRNQPQHF. The chain couples TRBV30 to TRBJ1-5; 7 bases are a match to TRBD1. The read stops 3 residues short of the end of the CDR3; the missing end is completed from the germline J gene. Germline assignment: CDR1 GTSNPN and CDR2 SVGIG (reference sequence). This CDR3 spans 13 amino acids. The V segment lost 7 bases and the J segment 4 bases; nucleotides outside the gene matches: 7. Together with reference TRBV30 and TRBJ1-5, the CDR3 gives the full variable domain: SQTIHQWPATLVQPVGSPLSLECTVEGTSNPNLYWYRQAAGRGLQLLFYSVGIGQISSEVPQNLSASRPQDRQFILSSKKLLLSDSGFYLCAYETGRNQPQHFGDGTRLSIL.

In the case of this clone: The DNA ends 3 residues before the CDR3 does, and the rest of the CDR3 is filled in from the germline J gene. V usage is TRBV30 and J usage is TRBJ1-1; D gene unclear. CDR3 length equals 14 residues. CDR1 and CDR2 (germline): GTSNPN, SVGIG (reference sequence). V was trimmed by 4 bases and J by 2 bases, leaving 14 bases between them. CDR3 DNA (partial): TGTGCCTGGACCCGTTTACAGTTCAACACTGAA. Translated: CAWTRLQFNTE. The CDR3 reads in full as CAWTRLQFNTEAFF.

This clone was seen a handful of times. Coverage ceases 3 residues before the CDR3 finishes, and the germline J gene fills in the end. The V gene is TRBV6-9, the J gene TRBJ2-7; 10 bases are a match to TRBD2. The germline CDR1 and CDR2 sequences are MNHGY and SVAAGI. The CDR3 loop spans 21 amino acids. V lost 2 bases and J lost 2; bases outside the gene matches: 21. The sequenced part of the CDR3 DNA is TGTGCCAGCAGTTATCAACAGACAGGCCTGTTCACTAGCGGGGTAACCTACGAG. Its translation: CASSYQQTGLFTSGVTYE. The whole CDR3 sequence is CASSYQQTGLFTSGVTYEQYF.

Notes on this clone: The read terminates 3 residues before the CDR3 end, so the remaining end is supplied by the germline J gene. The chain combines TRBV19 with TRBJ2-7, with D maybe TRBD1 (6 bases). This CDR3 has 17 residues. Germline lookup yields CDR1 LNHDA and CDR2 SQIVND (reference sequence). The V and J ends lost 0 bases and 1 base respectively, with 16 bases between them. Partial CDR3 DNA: TGTGCCAGTAGTATAGATGGGGGCGGTTCCTATTCCTACGAG. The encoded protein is CASSIDGGGSYSYE. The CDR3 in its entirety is CASSIDGGGSYSYEQYF.

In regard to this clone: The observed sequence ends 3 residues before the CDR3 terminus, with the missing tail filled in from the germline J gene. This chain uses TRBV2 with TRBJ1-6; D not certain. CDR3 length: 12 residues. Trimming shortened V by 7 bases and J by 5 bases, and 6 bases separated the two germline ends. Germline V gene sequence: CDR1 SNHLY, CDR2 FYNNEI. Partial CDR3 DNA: TGTGCCAGCAAGGCGGATAATTCACCC. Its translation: CASKADNSP. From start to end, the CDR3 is CASKADNSPLHF.

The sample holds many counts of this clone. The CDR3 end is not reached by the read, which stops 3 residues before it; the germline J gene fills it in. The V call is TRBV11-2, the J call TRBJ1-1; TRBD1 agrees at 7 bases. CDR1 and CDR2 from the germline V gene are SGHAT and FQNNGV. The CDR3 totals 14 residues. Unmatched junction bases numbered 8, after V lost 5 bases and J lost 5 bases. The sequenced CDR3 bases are TGTGCCAGCAGCGAGAGACAGGGACGAACTGAA. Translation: CASSERQGRTE. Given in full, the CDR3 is CASSERQGRTEAFF.

The CDR3 region is CASSLVSGSAETQYF. The CDR3 bases that were read are TGTGCCAGCTCACTGGTTAGCGGGAGTGCGGAGACC. The rearrangement joins TRBV18 to TRBJ2-5; 9 bases are a match to TRBD2. The read ends 3 residues before the CDR3 terminus; that terminus is restored from the germline J gene. The trim removed 4 bases at V and 5 bases at J, leaving 8 bases unmatched. CDR1 and CDR2 from the germline V gene are KGHSH and LQKENI. The CDR3 loop spans 15 amino acids.

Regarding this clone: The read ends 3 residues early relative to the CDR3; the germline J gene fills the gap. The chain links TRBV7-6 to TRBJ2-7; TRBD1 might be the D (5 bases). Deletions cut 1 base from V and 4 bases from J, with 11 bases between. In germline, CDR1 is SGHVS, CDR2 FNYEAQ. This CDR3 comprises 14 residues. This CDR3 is CASSLVPGKYEQYF. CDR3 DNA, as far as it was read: TGTGCCAGCAGCTTAGTTCCAGGGAAATACGAG.

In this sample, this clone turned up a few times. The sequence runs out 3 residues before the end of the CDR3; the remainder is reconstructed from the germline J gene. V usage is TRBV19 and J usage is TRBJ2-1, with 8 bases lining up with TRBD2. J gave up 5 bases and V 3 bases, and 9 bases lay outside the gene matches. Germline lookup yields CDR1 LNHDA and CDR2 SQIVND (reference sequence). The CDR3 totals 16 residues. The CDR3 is CASSIIGGRTNNEQFF. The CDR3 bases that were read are TGTGCCAGTAGTATCATTGGCGGGAGGACCAACAATGAG.

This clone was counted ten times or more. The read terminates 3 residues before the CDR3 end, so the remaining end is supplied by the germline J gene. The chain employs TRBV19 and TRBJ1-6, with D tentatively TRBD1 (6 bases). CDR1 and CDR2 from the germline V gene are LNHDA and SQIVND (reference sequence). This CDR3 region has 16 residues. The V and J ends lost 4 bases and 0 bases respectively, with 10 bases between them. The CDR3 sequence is CASSTTGSSYNSPLHF. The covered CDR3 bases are TGTGCCAGTAGTACAACAGGGAGCTCCTATAATTCACCC.

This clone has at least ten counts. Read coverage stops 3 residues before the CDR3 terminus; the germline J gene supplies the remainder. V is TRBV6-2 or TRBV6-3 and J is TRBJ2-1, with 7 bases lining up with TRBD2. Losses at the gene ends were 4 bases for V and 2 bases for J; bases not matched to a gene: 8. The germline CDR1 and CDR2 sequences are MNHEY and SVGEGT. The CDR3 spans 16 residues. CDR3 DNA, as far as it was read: TGTGCCAGCAGTTCGGGGGGTTATGGTCCCTACAATGAG. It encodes CASSSGGYGPYNE. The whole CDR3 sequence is CASSSGGYGPYNEQFF.